This passage covers 27 T cell receptor beta chains from one sample sequenced in a study of cytotoxic CD8 clonotypes in ibrutinib-treated CLL (dated by TCRdb to the early 2020s). The sample's time point label is to be understood as: progressive disease on ibrutinib. The library was made by the immunoSEQ multiplex PCR assay. Held by TCRdb, this immuneACCESS table contains in-frame sequences only and omits some clones. Under half of the omission traces to an unresolved V gene where checked; the cause of the rest is unknown. Within this sample are some 170,000 clones, with 70% to 90% of them counted one time only. The top ten hold 3% to 3.5% of the sample. Sample: PBMCs, taken at disease progression, from a patient treated with ibrutinib. The receptors here all came from a human donor with chronic lymphocytic leukemia.

The gene calls are TRBV30 and TRBJ2-3, with a weak D call TRBD2 (6 bases). CDR1 is GTSNPN, CDR2 SVGIG, per germline (reference sequence). This CDR3 region has 15 residues. The V end was cut by 0 bases, the J end by 4 bases, with 14 bases between. The CDR3 bases are TGTGCCTGGAGTGTCGTAGCGGAACGGCCAGATACGCAGTATTTT. It is translated as CAWSVVAERPDTQYF.

This rearrangement joins TRBV27 to TRBJ1-2; D gene ambiguous. CDR1 is MNHEY, CDR2 SMNVEV, per germline (reference sequence). The CDR3 totals 13 residues. Deletions cut 5 bases from V and 7 bases from J, with 14 bases between. The CDR3 spells CASSLGRGGGYTF. CDR3 sequence (DNA): TGTGCCAGCAGTCTTGGGCGGGGAGGTGGCTACACCTTC.

In this sample, this clone turned up once. The chain is built from TRBV4-2 and TRBJ2-1, with D possibly called TRBD1 or TRBD2 (5 bases each). Germline loops: CDR1 LGHNA, CDR2 YNFKEQ. CDR3 length equals 17 residues. The V and J ends lost 1 base and 4 bases respectively, with 17 bases between them. CDR3 amino acids: CASSQALMGDLYNEQFF. CDR3 bases: TGTGCCAGCAGCCAAGCCCTTATGGGGGATCTTTACAATGAGCAGTTCTTC.

This chain links TRBV27 with TRBJ1-5; D gene unclear. This CDR3 spans 14 amino acids. V was cut by 1 base and J by 0 bases, with 4 bases left in between. Per the germline V gene, CDR1 is MNHEY and CDR2 is SMNVEV (reference sequence). This CDR3 reads CASSLFPSNQPQHF. Written as DNA, the CDR3 is TGTGCCAGCAGTTTATTCCCTAGCAATCAGCCCCAGCATTTT.

The chain links TRBV11-2 to TRBJ2-7, with 10 bases matching TRBD2. This CDR3 contains 14 residues. Germline CDR1 reads SGHAT; CDR2 reads FQNNGV. V shed 6 bases and J 7 bases; nucleotides not matched to a gene: 9. This CDR3 reads CASRLSGRAGEQYF. The CDR3 DNA reads as TGTGCCAGCAGACTGAGCGGGAGGGCGGGAGAGCAGTACTTC.

This chain links TRBV9 with TRBJ2-7; D call uncertain. The ends were cut back, 3 bases at V and 5 bases at J, with 15 bases in the middle. The CDR3 contains 14 residues. Germline V CDR1 and CDR2: SGDLS, YYNGEE. The CDR3 DNA sequence: TGTGCCAGCAGCGCTGGCCTTAGAGGTGACGAGCAGTACTTC. Encoded protein: CASSAGLRGDEQYF.

In its sample, this clone was seen a few times. V usage is TRBV7-9 and J usage is TRBJ2-7; 9 nucleotides match TRBD2. CDR3 length equals 16 residues. V shed 6 bases and J 2 bases; nucleotides not matched to a gene: 11. Germline assignment: CDR1 SEHNR and CDR2 FQNEAQ (reference sequence). CDR3 bases: TGTGCCAGCAGTCGTAGCGGGGGCGGCAGCACCTACGAGCAGTACTTC. Protein sequence: CASSRSGGGSTYEQYF.

The V gene is TRBV19, the J gene TRBJ1-5; D might be TRBD1 (6 bases). The CDR3 loop spans 14 amino acids. V gave up 5 bases and J gave up 3 bases, with 11 bases separating them. CDR1 is LNHDA, CDR2 SQIVND, per germline (reference sequence). CDR3 coding DNA: TGTGCCAGTAGTGTGACAGGTTTCAATCAGCCCCAGCATTTT. This gives the protein CASSVTGFNQPQHF.

This chain connects TRBV4-2 to TRBJ2-7; TRBD1 is a possible D gene (6 bases). CDR1 is LGHNA and CDR2 is YNFKEQ in the germline V gene. Trimming shortened V by 1 base and J by 3 bases, and 10 bases separated the two germline ends. The length of the CDR3 is 14 residues. The CDR3 sequence: CASSQAGQLYEQYF. The CDR3 DNA is TGTGCCAGCAGCCAAGCCGGACAGCTCTACGAGCAGTACTTC.

The rearrangement uses TRBV7-9 and TRBJ2-7; TRBD2 agrees at 10 bases. V dropped 2 bases and J dropped 3; count of bases not matched to a gene: 7. CDR3 length: 16 residues. The germline gives CDR1 SEHNR, CDR2 FQNEAQ (reference sequence). CDR3: CASSLSSASGSYEQYF. CDR3 in DNA: TGTGCCAGCAGCTTAAGCTCCGCTAGCGGGAGCTACGAGCAGTACTTC. Variable domain in full (rest from reference TRBV7-9 and TRBJ2-7): DTGVSQNPRHKITKRGQNVTFRCDPISEHNRLYWYRQTLGQGPEFLTYFQNEAQLEKSRLLSDRFSAERPKGSFSTLEIQRTEQGDSAMYLCASSLSSASGSYEQYFGPGTRLTVT.

The chain has TRBV5-1 and TRBJ2-6; D unclear. The V gene lost 4 bases and the J gene lost 0 bases, with 11 bases spanning the gap. In germline, CDR1 is SGHRS, CDR2 YFSETQ. There are 16 residues in the CDR3. Here the CDR3 DNA reads TGCGCCAGCAGCCCGGCACTGAGCTCTGGGGCCAACGTCCTGACTTTC. This sequence encodes CASSPALSSGANVLTF.

The J gene is TRBJ2-7, the V gene TRBV5-1; perhaps TRBD1 as D (6 bases). The germline gives CDR1 SGHRS, CDR2 YFSETQ. This CDR3 has 15 residues. Trimming pared 3 bases from V and 2 bases from J, leaving 15 bases between. The chain's CDR3 is CASSYLYRDTYEQYF. CDR3 DNA: TGCGCCAGCAGCTATCTATACCGGGACACCTACGAGCAGTACTTC.

The chain combines TRBV5-1 with TRBJ2-5; D ambiguous. This CDR3 is built from 14 residues. Germline-derived CDR1 and CDR2 are SGHRS and YFSETQ. V lost 1 base to trimming and J lost 0 bases, with 7 bases between them. The CDR3 loop is CASSLLADQETQYF. DNA for the CDR3: TGCGCCAGCAGCTTGCTTGCCGACCAAGAGACCCAGTACTTC. The full variable domain, rest sourced from reference TRBV5-1 and TRBJ2-5, is KAGVTQTPRYLIKTRGQQVTLSCSPISGHRSVSWYQQTPGQGLQFLFEYFSETQRNKGNFPGRFSGRQFSNSRSEMNVSTLELGDSALYLCASSLLADQETQYFGPGTRLLVL.

The V call is TRBV6-5, the J call TRBJ2-1, with a possible D match to TRBD2 (6 bases). Trimming left V 0 bases short and J 8 bases short, with 14 bases between. Per the germline V gene, CDR1 is MNHEY and CDR2 is SVGAGI. The CDR3 has 15 amino acids. Here the CDR3 reads CASSYSSGGIDEQFF. The DNA of the CDR3 is TGTGCCAGCAGTTACTCTAGCGGAGGGATCGATGAGCAGTTCTTC.

V gene TRBV30 combines with J gene TRBJ1-1; TRBD1 matches at 10 bases. This CDR3 contains 17 residues. Germline values: CDR1 GTSNPN, CDR2 SVGIG (reference sequence). V was pared by 2 bases and J by 1 base, with 10 bases of the junction left unmatched. DNA for the CDR3: TGTGCCTGGAGTCCGGGACAGGGGTTCTTTAGGAACACTGAAGCTTTCTTT. It codes for CAWSPGQGFFRNTEAFF.

The chain uses TRBV4-3 and TRBJ2-3; D possibly corresponds to TRBD2 (5 bases). The CDR3 is made up of 15 amino acids. V lost 3 bases and J 3 bases, leaving 13 bases between the germline ends. Per the germline V gene, CDR1 is LGHNA and CDR2 is YSLEER. CDR3 protein: CASSQNSLATDTQYF. Here the CDR3 DNA reads TGCGCCAGCAGCCAGAACTCTCTAGCTACAGATACGCAGTATTTT.

The chain recombines TRBV6-5 with TRBJ2-7; D gene ambiguous. CDR3 length: 12 amino acids. V was trimmed by 3 bases and J by 5 bases, leaving 8 bases between them. Germline V gene lookup returns CDR1 MNHEY and CDR2 SVGAGI. CDR3 sequence: CASSYSGDEQYF. CDR3 coding DNA: TGTGCCAGCAGTTATTCTGGTGACGAGCAGTACTTC.

The rearrangement links TRBV19 to TRBJ2-1, with 10 bases lining up with TRBD2. The CDR3 extends over 15 amino acids. Per germline, CDR1 LNHDA and CDR2 SQIVND (reference sequence). V lost 5 bases to trimming and J lost 2 bases; unmatched junction nucleotides: 3. CDR3 region: CASSLAGGPYNEQFF. CDR3 DNA sequence: TGTGCCAGTAGTTTAGCGGGAGGACCCTACAATGAGCAGTTCTTC.

The chain is built from TRBV9 and TRBJ2-1, with 7 bases lining up with TRBD1. Trimming removed 3 bases from V and 8 bases from J; junction bases left unmatched: 8. CDR3 size: 14 residues. From germline, CDR1 is SGDLS and CDR2 YYNGEE. The CDR3 sequence is CASSAPRGGDEQFF. Written as DNA, the CDR3 is TGTGCCAGCAGCGCCCCGCGAGGGGGCGATGAGCAGTTCTTC.

The chain links TRBV27 to TRBJ2-2; 9 nucleotides agree with TRBD1. V shed 0 bases, J shed 3 bases, and the junction held 8 bases outside the gene matches. In germline, CDR1 is MNHEY, CDR2 SMNVEV (reference sequence). The CDR3 length is 18 residues. The CDR3 here is CASSLSAYRGRDTGELFF. The CDR3 coding sequence is TGTGCCAGCAGTTTATCGGCCTACAGGGGGCGGGACACCGGGGAGCTGTTTTTT.

This clone was seen once. The chain joins TRBV11-2 to TRBJ1-1; D possibly corresponds to TRBD1 (6 bases). CDR3 length: 11 residues. V was trimmed by 5 bases and J by 11 bases, leaving 12 bases between them. CDR1 and CDR2 from the germline V gene are SGHAT and FQNNGV. The DNA for the CDR3 is TGTGCCAGCAGCAACAGGGTCGGGGCTTTCTTT. Its translation: CASSNRVGAFF. Supplemented by reference TRBV11-2 and TRBJ1-1, the full variable domain reads EAGVAQSPRYKIIEKRQSVAFWCNPISGHATLYWYQQILGQGPKLLIQFQNNGVVDDSQLPKDRFSAERLKGVDSTLKIQPAKLEDSAVYLCASSNRVGAFFGQGTRLTVV.

The V gene is TRBV5-1, the J gene TRBJ2-3, with 10 bases identical to TRBD2. J gave up 3 bases and V 3 bases, and 4 bases lay outside the gene matches. The CDR3 length is 15 residues. The germline V gene has CDR1 SGHRS and CDR2 YFSETQ. The CDR3 bases are TGCGCCAGCAGCTCACTAGCGGGAAGTACAGATACGCAGTATTTT. Amino acid sequence: CASSSLAGSTDTQYF.

This chain connects TRBV20-1 to TRBJ1-4; D might be TRBD1 (5 bases). The CDR3 length is 11 residues. Per germline, CDR1 DFQATT and CDR2 SNEGSKA (reference sequence). Trimming removed 6 bases at V and 8 bases at J, with 10 bases between. The CDR3 DNA reads as TGCAGTGCCGCAGGGAACGAAAAACTGTTTTTT. It codes for CSAAGNEKLFF.

The V and J genes are TRBV15 and TRBJ1-2, with D hard to call. This CDR3 contains 12 residues. CDR1 LNHNV and CDR2 YYDKDF come from the germline V gene (reference sequence). The ends were cut back, 3 bases at V and 5 bases at J, with 7 bases in the middle. CDR3 sequence (DNA): TGTGCCACCAGCAGGACATCATATGGCTACACCTTC. Its translation is CATSRTSYGYTF.

The rearrangement joins TRBV6-5 to TRBJ2-5; 7 positions match TRBD2. The CDR3 has 13 residues. Germline values: CDR1 MNHEY, CDR2 SVGAGI. Trimming at V came to 2 bases and at J to 4 bases, leaving 1 base not matched to a gene. CDR3 coding DNA: TGTGCCAGCAGTTACGGGAGGGGAGAGACCCAGTACTTC. Amino acids: CASSYGRGETQYF.

The chain couples TRBV7-2 to TRBJ2-7; D is undetermined. The germline CDR1 and CDR2 sequences are SGHTA and FQGNSA. Trimming removed 5 bases from V and 5 bases from J, with 7 bases in between. The CDR3 is made up of 11 amino acids. CDR3 sequence (DNA): TGTGCCAGCAGCCCGCGCCACGAGCAGTACTTC. It encodes CASSPRHEQYF.

The CDR3 region is CASSLGGQGMNTEAFF. As DNA, the CDR3 is TGTGCCAGCTCACTTGGCGGACAGGGTATGAACACTGAAGCTTTCTTT. V usage is TRBV18 and J usage is TRBJ1-1, with TRBD1 matching 8 bases. Germline-derived CDR1 and CDR2 are KGHSH and LQKENI. J was trimmed by 0 bases and V by 4 bases; bases with no gene match: 7. CDR3 length: 16 residues.